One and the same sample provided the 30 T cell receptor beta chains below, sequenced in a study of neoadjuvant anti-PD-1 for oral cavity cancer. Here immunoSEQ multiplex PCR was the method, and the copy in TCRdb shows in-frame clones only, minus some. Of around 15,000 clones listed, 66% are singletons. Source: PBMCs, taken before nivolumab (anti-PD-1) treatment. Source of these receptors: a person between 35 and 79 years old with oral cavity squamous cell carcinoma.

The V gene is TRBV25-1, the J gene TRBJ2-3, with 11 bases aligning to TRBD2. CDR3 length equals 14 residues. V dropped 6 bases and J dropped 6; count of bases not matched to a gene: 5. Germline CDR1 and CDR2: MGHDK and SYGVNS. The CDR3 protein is CASRLAGGPDTQYF. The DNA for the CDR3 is TGTGCCAGCAGGTTAGCGGGAGGGCCGGATACGCAGTATTTT.

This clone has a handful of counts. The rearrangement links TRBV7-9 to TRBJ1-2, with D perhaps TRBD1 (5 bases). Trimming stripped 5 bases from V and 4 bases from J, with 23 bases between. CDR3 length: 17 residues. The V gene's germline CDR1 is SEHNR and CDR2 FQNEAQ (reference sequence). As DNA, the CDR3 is TGTGCCAGCAGCCTCGGGGCAGGGAGCATGATAGCCTATGGCTACACCTTC. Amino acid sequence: CASSLGAGSMIAYGYTF.

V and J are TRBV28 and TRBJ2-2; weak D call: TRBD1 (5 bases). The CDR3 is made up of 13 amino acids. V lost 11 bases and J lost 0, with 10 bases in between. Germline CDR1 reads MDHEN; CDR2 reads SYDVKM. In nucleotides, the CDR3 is TGTGCCGCAGAAGGGGCGAACACCGGGGAGCTGTTTTTT. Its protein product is CAAEGANTGELFF.

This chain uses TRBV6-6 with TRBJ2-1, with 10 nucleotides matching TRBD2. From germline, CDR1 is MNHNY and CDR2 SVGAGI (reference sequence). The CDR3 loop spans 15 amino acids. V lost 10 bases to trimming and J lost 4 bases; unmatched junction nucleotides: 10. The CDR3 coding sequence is TGTGCCATCAGCCCGACTAGCGGGCGATACAATGAGCAGTTCTTC. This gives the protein CAISPTSGRYNEQFF.

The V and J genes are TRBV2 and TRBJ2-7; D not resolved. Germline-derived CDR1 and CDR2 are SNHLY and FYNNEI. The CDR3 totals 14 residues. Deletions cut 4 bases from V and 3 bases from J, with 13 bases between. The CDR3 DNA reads TGTGCCAGCAGTGCCCAGTCCTCTAACTACGAGCAGTACTTC. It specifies CASSAQSSNYEQYF.

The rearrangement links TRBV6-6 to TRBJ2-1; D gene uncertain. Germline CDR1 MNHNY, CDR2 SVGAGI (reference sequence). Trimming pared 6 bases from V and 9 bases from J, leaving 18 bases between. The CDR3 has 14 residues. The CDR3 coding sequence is TGTGCCAGCAGCGTGCGCACGATGGGCGGTGAGCAGTTCTTC. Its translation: CASSVRTMGGEQFF.

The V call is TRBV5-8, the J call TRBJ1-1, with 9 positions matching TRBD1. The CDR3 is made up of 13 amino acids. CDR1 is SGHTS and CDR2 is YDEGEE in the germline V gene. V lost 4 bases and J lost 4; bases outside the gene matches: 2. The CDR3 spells CASSMTGGTEAFF. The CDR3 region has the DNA TGTGCCAGCAGCATGACAGGGGGCACTGAAGCTTTCTTT.

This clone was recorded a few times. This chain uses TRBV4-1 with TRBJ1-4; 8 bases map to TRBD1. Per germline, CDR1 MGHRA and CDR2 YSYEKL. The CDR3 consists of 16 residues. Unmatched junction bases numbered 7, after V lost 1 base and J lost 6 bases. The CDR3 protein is CASSQGPGQGHEKLFF. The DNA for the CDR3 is TGCGCCAGCAGCCAAGGACCCGGACAGGGCCATGAAAAACTGTTTTTT.

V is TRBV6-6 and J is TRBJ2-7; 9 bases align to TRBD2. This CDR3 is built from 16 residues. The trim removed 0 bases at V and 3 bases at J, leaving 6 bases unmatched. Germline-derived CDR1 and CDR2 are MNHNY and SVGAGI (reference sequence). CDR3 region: CASSYSMASGNYEQYF. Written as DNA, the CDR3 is TGTGCCAGCAGTTACTCGATGGCTAGCGGGAACTACGAGCAGTACTTC.

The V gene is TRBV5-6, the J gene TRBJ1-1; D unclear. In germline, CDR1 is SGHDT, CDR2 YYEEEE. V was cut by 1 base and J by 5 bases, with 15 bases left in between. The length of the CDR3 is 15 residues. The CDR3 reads CASSLLTSLWTEAFF. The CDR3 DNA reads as TGTGCCAGCAGCTTGCTGACTAGCCTGTGGACTGAAGCTTTCTTT.

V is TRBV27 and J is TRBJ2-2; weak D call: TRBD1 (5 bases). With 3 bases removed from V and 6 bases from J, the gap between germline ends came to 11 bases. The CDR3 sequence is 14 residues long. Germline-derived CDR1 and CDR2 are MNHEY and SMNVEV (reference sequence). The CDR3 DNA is TGTGCCAGCAGTTTCCTACAGGTCCCCGGGGAGCTGTTTTTT. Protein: CASSFLQVPGELFF.

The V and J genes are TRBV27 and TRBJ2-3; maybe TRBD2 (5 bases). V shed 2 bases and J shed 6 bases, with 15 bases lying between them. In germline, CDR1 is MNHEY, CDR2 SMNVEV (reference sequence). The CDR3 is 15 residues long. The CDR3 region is CASSLGSLDFDTQYF. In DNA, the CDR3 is TGTGCCAGCAGTTTAGGCTCTTTGGACTTCGATACGCAGTATTTT.

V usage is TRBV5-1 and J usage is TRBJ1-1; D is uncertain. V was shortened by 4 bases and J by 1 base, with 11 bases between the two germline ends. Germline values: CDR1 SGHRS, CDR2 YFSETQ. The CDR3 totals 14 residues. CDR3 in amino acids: CASSDLTKNTEAFF. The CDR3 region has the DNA TGCGCCAGCAGCGACCTCACCAAGAACACTGAAGCTTTCTTT.

CDR3 residues: CASSGSGVSTDTQYF. The CDR3 bases are TGTGCCAGCAGCGGTAGCGGGGTTAGCACAGATACGCAGTATTTT. The chain joins TRBV9 to TRBJ2-3; TRBD2 agrees at 8 bases. V was clipped by 3 bases and J by 0 bases; unmatched bases: 3. The CDR3 has 15 residues. Germline CDR1 SGDLS, CDR2 YYNGEE.

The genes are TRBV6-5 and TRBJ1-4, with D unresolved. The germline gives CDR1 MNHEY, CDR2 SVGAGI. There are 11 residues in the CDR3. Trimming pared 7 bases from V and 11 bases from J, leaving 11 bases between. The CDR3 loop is CASIGGRKLFF. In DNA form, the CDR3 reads TGTGCCAGCATAGGCGGTCGGAAACTGTTTTTT.

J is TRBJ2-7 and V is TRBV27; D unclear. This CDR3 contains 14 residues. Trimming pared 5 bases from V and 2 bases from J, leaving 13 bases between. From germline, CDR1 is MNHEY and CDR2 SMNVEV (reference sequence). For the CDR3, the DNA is TGTGCCAGCAGTCCCCGGACGCCGGCCTACGAGCAGTACTTC. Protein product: CASSPRTPAYEQYF.

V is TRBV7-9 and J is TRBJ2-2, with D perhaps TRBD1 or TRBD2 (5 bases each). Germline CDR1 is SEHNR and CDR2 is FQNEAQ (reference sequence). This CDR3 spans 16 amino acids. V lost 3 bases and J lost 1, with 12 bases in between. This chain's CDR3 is CASSLGLGENTGELFF. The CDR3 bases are TGTGCCAGCAGCTTGGGGTTGGGGGAGAACACCGGGGAGCTGTTTTTT.

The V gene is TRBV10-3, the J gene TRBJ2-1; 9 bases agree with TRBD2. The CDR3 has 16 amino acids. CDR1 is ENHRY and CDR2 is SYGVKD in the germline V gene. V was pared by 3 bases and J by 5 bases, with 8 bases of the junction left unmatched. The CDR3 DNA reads TGTGCCATCAGTGATTTTGCGGGAGGGGTTAACAATGAGCAGTTCTTC. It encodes CAISDFAGGVNNEQFF.

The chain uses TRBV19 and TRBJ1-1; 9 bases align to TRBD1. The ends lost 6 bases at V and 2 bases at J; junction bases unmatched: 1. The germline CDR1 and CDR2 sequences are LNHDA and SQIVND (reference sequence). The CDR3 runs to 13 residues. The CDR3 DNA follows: TGTGCCAGTAGGGACAGGGGAAACACTGAAGCTTTCTTT. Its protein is CASRDRGNTEAFF.

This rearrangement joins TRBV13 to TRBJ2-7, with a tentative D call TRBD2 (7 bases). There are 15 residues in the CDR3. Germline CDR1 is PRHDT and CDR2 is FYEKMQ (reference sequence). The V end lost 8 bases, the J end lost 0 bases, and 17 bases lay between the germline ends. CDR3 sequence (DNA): TGTGCCAGCTTCTCGGGGGGCGACCCCTCCTACGAGCAGTACTTC. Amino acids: CASFSGGDPSYEQYF.

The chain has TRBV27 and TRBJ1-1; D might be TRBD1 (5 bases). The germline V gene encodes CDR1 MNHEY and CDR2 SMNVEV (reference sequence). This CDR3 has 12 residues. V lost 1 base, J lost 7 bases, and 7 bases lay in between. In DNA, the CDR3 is TGTGCCAGCAGTTTATTAGGGGATGAAGCTTTCTTT. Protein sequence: CASSLLGDEAFF.

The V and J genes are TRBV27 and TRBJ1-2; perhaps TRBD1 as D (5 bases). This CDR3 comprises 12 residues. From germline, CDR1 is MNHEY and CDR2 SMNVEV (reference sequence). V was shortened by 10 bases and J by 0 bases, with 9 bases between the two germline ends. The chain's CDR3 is CATGRANYGYTF. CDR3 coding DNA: TGTGCCACGGGCAGGGCTAACTATGGCTACACCTTC.

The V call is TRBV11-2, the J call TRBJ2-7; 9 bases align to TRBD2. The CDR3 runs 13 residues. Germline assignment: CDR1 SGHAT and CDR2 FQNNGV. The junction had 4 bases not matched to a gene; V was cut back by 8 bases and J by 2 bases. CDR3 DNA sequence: TGTGCCAGCGCGGTAGCGGGGGCCTACGAGCAGTACTTC. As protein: CASAVAGAYEQYF.

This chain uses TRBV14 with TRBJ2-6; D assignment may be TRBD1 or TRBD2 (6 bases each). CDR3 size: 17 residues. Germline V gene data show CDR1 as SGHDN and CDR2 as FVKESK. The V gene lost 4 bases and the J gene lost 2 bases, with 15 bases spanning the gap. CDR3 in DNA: TGTGCCAGCAGCCCACAACAGGGACTTGCTGGGGCCAACGTCCTGACTTTC. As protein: CASSPQQGLAGANVLTF.

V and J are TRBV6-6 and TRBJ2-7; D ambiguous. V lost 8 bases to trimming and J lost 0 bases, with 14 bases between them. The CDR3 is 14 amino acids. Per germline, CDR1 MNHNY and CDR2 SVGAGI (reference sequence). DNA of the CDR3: TGTGCCAGCGGGGTCGCGCAGACCTCCTACGAGCAGTACTTC. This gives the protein CASGVAQTSYEQYF.

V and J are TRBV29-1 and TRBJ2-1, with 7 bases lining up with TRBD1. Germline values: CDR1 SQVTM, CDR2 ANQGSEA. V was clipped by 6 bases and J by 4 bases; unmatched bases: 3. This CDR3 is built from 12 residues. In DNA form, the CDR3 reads TGCAGCGTCACGACAGGGTACAATGAGCAGTTCTTC. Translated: CSVTTGYNEQFF.

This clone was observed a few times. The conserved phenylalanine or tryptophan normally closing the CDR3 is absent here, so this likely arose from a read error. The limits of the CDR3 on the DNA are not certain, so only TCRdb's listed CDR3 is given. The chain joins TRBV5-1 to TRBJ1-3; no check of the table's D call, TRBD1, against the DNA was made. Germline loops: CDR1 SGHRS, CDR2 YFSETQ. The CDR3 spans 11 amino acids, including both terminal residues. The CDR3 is CASSLALRQPL.

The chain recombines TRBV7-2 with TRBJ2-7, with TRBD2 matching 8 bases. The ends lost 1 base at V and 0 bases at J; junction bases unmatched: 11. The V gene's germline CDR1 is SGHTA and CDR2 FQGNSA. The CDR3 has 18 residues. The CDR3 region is CASSLVGVLAVSSYEQYF. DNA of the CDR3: TGTGCCAGCAGCTTAGTAGGGGTACTAGCGGTAAGCTCCTACGAGCAGTACTTC.

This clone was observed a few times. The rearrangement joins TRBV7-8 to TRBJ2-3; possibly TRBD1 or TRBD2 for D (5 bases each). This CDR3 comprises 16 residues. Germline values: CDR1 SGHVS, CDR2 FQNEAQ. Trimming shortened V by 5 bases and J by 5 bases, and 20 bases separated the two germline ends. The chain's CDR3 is CASSQNMGVQGDTQYF. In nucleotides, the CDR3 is TGTGCCAGCAGCCAGAATATGGGAGTCCAGGGAGATACGCAGTATTTT.

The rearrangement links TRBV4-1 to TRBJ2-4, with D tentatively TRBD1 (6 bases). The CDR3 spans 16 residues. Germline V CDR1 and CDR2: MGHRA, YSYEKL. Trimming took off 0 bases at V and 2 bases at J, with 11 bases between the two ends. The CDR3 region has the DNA TGCGCCAGCAGCCAAGATCGACAGGTTCCCAAAAACATTCAGTACTTC. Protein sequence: CASSQDRQVPKNIQYF.